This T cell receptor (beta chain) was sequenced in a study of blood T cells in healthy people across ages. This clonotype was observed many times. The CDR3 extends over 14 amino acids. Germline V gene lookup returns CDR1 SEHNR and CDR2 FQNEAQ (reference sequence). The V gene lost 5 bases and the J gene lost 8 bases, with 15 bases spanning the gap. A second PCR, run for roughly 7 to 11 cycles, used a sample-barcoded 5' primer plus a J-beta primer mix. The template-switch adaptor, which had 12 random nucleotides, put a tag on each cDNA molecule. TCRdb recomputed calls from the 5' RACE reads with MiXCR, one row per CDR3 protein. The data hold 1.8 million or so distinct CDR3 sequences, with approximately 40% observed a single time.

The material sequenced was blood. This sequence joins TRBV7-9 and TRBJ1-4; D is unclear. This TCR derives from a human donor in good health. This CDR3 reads CASSPSLTGEKLFF. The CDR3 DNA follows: TGTGCCAGCAGCCCCTCGCTGACTGGGGAAAAACTGTTTTTT.